This is a list of T cell receptor beta chains from one sample in a study of T cell repertoires in cytomegalovirus infection. A single record per CDR3 protein comes from TCRdb applying MiXCR to the reads. The profile shows about 680,000 distinct CDR3 sequences, 20% to 25% of them singletons. The sequencing input was CD8+ T cells from PBMCs. The origin of the receptors is a human donor in good health (CMV status not recorded). Some clones in this sample may be carry-over from other donors' samples. CDR3s include the opening cysteine and the closing phenylalanine or tryptophan. The order of the fields is CDR3 protein, CDR3 DNA, D gene, J gene, clone size, V gene. A D gene is named only where the DNA matches it firmly. The size entry is marked missing in some rows and otherwise reads once, few, many or a size class.

cdr3_aa: CASSDGGFGYTF; cdr3_nt: TGTGCCAGCAGTGATGGGGGGTTTGGCTACACCTTC; d_call: .; j_call: TRBJ1-2; clone_size: .; v_call: TRBV2
cdr3_aa: CAISQALDPNQPQHF; cdr3_nt: TGTGCCATCAGTCAAGCCCTGGACCCTAATCAGCCCCAGCATTTT; d_call: .; j_call: TRBJ1-5; clone_size: few; v_call: TRBV10-3
cdr3_aa: CASSEYFGTDNEKLFF; cdr3_nt: TGTGCCAGCAGTGAATATTTCGGGACCGACAATGAAAAACTGTTTTTT; d_call: .; j_call: TRBJ1-4; clone_size: .; v_call: TRBV25-1
cdr3_aa: CASSVGTSGATQCF; cdr3_nt: TGTGCCAGTAGTGTCGGGACTAGCGGCGCTACGCAGTGTTTT; d_call: TRBD2; j_call: TRBJ2-3; clone_size: .; v_call: TRBV19
cdr3_aa: CATSHNEQFF; cdr3_nt: TGTGCCACCTCCCACAATGAGCAGTTCTTC; d_call: .; j_call: TRBJ2-1; clone_size: few; v_call: TRBV6-2/TRBV6-3
cdr3_aa: CASSLGRGIYNEQFF; cdr3_nt: TGTGCCAGCAGCTTGGGACGGGGGATCTACAATGAGCAGTTCTTC; d_call: .; j_call: TRBJ2-1; clone_size: few; v_call: TRBV5-6
cdr3_aa: CASSLWFSGQNNQPQHF; cdr3_nt: TGTGCCAGCAGCTTGTGGTTTTCGGGACAGAACAATCAGCCCCAGCATTTT; d_call: TRBD1; j_call: TRBJ1-5; clone_size: .; v_call: TRBV5-6
cdr3_aa: CASSTGETYYGYTF; cdr3_nt: TGTGCCAGCAGCACAGGGGAAACTTACTATGGCTACACCTTC; d_call: TRBD1; j_call: TRBJ1-2; clone_size: .; v_call: TRBV7-6
cdr3_aa: CASKDRETQYF; cdr3_nt: TGTGCCAGCAAGGATCGGGAGACCCAGTACTTC; d_call: .; j_call: TRBJ2-5; clone_size: .; v_call: TRBV12-3/TRBV12-4
cdr3_aa: CASIRNTGELFF; cdr3_nt: TGTGCCAGCATTCGGAACACCGGGGAGCTGTTTTTT; d_call: .; j_call: TRBJ2-2; clone_size: many; v_call: TRBV28
cdr3_aa: CASSPLQGSTEAFF; cdr3_nt: TGTGCCAGCAGTCCTCTACAGGGATCCACTGAAGCTTTCTTT; d_call: .; j_call: TRBJ1-1; clone_size: few; v_call: TRBV6-6
cdr3_aa: CASSEGQMNTEAFF; cdr3_nt: TGTGCCAGTAGTGAGGGACAAATGAACACTGAAGCTTTCTTT; d_call: .; j_call: TRBJ1-1; clone_size: few; v_call: TRBV6-5
cdr3_aa: CASSQEQTSFTDTQYF; cdr3_nt: TGTGCCAGCAGCCAAGAACAAACTTCCTTCACAGATACGCAGTATTTT; d_call: .; j_call: TRBJ2-3; clone_size: .; v_call: TRBV4-2
cdr3_aa: CAIRSYTGELFF; cdr3_nt: TGTGCCATTAGGTCATACACCGGGGAGCTGTTTTTT; d_call: .; j_call: TRBJ2-2; clone_size: few; v_call: TRBV6-2/TRBV6-3
cdr3_aa: CASSLQGAAETQYF; cdr3_nt: TGTGCCAGCAGCCTACAGGGGGCTGCGGAGACCCAGTACTTC; d_call: TRBD1; j_call: TRBJ2-5; clone_size: many; v_call: TRBV7-2
cdr3_aa: CASSLIDGKNTEAFF; cdr3_nt: TGTGCCAGCAGCTTAATTGACGGAAAGAACACTGAAGCTTTCTTT; d_call: .; j_call: TRBJ1-1; clone_size: many; v_call: TRBV7-3
cdr3_aa: CASGQGNLNEQFF; cdr3_nt: TGTGCCAGTGGACAGGGTAATTTAAATGAGCAGTTCTTC; d_call: TRBD1; j_call: TRBJ2-1; clone_size: .; v_call: TRBV7-3
cdr3_aa: CSARDERLYNEQFF; cdr3_nt: TGCAGTGCTAGAGATGAGCGGCTCTACAATGAGCAGTTCTTC; d_call: .; j_call: TRBJ2-1; clone_size: few; v_call: TRBV20-1
cdr3_aa: CASSLVAASSYNEQFF; cdr3_nt: TGTGCCAGCAGCTTAGTAGCCGCGAGCTCCTACAATGAGCAGTTCTTC; d_call: .; j_call: TRBJ2-1; clone_size: many; v_call: TRBV11-3
cdr3_aa: CASSVRQGYDEQYF; cdr3_nt: TGCGCCAGCAGCGTTCGACAGGGGTACGACGAGCAGTACTTC; d_call: TRBD1; j_call: TRBJ2-7; clone_size: few; v_call: TRBV5-1
cdr3_aa: CATSRDRTNEKLFF; cdr3_nt: TGTGCCACCAGCAGAGATCGGACTAATGAAAAACTGTTTTTT; d_call: .; j_call: TRBJ1-4; clone_size: few; v_call: TRBV15
cdr3_aa: CASSYRDSLFDEQFF; cdr3_nt: TGTGCCAGCAGCTACCGGGACTCCCTCTTCGATGAGCAGTTCTTC; d_call: .; j_call: TRBJ2-1; clone_size: .; v_call: TRBV7-4
cdr3_aa: CARDGSGADRHTEAFF; cdr3_nt: TGTGCCAGGGATGGTTCAGGCGCGGACCGACACACTGAAGCTTTCTTT; d_call: .; j_call: TRBJ1-1; clone_size: many; v_call: TRBV2
cdr3_aa: CASSLYPPGELYNEQFF; cdr3_nt: TGTGCCAGCAGCCTATACCCTCCGGGGGAGTTATACAATGAGCAGTTCTTC; d_call: .; j_call: TRBJ2-1; clone_size: many; v_call: TRBV7-3
cdr3_aa: CASTVGYEQYF; cdr3_nt: TGTGCCAGCACCGTAGGATACGAGCAGTACTTC; d_call: .; j_call: TRBJ2-7; clone_size: many; v_call: TRBV7-2
cdr3_aa: CSVYPGLAGEQFF; cdr3_nt: TGCAGCGTTTATCCGGGACTAGCGGGTGAGCAGTTCTTC; d_call: TRBD2; j_call: TRBJ2-1; clone_size: many; v_call: TRBV29-1
cdr3_aa: CASTSRGREPQHF; cdr3_nt: TGTGCCAGCACCTCCCGGGGGCGGGAGCCCCAGCATTTT; d_call: .; j_call: TRBJ1-5; clone_size: .; v_call: TRBV28
cdr3_aa: CASSYSVGHSNTEAFF; cdr3_nt: TGTGCCAGCAGTTACTCAGTAGGACACTCAAACACTGAAGCTTTCTTT; d_call: .; j_call: TRBJ1-1; clone_size: .; v_call: TRBV6-5
cdr3_aa: CASSFYDYNTGELFF; cdr3_nt: TGTGCCAGCAGCTTCTATGACTATAACACCGGGGAGCTGTTTTTT; d_call: .; j_call: TRBJ2-2; clone_size: many; v_call: TRBV7-2
cdr3_aa: CVTSSSGTAYNEQFF; cdr3_nt: TGTGTCACCAGCAGTTCCGGGACAGCTTACAATGAGCAGTTCTTC; d_call: TRBD1; j_call: TRBJ2-1; clone_size: .; v_call: TRBV15
cdr3_aa: CASTGLTYEQYF; cdr3_nt: TGTGCCAGCACAGGACTTACCTACGAGCAGTACTTC; d_call: .; j_call: TRBJ2-7; clone_size: few; v_call: TRBV13
cdr3_aa: CASSFGTVPDTQYF; cdr3_nt: TGTGCCAGCAGTTTTGGTACAGTCCCAGATACGCAGTATTTT; d_call: .; j_call: TRBJ2-3; clone_size: few; v_call: TRBV12-3/TRBV12-4
cdr3_aa: CSATALADYNEQFF; cdr3_nt: TGCAGTGCCACGGCACTAGCGGACTACAATGAGCAGTTCTTC; d_call: TRBD2; j_call: TRBJ2-1; clone_size: .; v_call: TRBV20-1
cdr3_aa: CASIGGGVNEQFF; cdr3_nt: TGTGCCAGCATCGGGGGGGGCGTCAATGAGCAGTTCTTC; d_call: TRBD2; j_call: TRBJ2-1; clone_size: few; v_call: TRBV7-9
cdr3_aa: CASSQIGQDDQPQHF; cdr3_nt: TGTGCCAGCAGCCAGATCGGACAGGATGATCAGCCCCAGCATTTT; d_call: TRBD1; j_call: TRBJ1-5; clone_size: .; v_call: TRBV4-2
cdr3_aa: CASSSQRQGTYEQYF; cdr3_nt: TGTGCCAGCAGCTCCCAGCGACAGGGGACCTACGAGCAGTACTTC; d_call: TRBD1; j_call: TRBJ2-7; clone_size: .; v_call: TRBV5-6
cdr3_aa: CASSSDKLATDTQYF; cdr3_nt: TGTGCCAGTAGTTCTGACAAACTAGCCACAGATACGCAGTATTTT; d_call: .; j_call: TRBJ2-3; clone_size: .; v_call: TRBV19
cdr3_aa: CASSLNRAGKFFYEQYF; cdr3_nt: TGTGCCAGCAGCTTAAATCGCGCAGGAAAGTTTTTCTACGAGCAGTACTTC; d_call: .; j_call: TRBJ2-7; clone_size: few; v_call: TRBV7-8
cdr3_aa: CASSQALRDSTLGNTIYF; cdr3_nt: TGCGCCAGCAGCCAAGCTTTACGGGACAGTACCCTCGGAAACACCATATATTTT; d_call: TRBD1; j_call: TRBJ1-3; clone_size: few; v_call: TRBV4-1
cdr3_aa: CASSPLAGGYEQYF; cdr3_nt: TGTGCCAGCAGCCCGCTAGCGGGAGGCTACGAGCAGTACTTC; d_call: TRBD2; j_call: TRBJ2-7; clone_size: many; v_call: TRBV7-8
cdr3_aa: CASSLGSGQGAGGELFF; cdr3_nt: TGTGCCAGCAGCTTAGGGTCCGGACAGGGGGCTGGCGGGGAGCTGTTTTTT; d_call: TRBD1; j_call: TRBJ2-2; clone_size: .; v_call: TRBV11-3
cdr3_aa: CASGLLILGTGNYEQYF; cdr3_nt: TGTGCTAGTGGTTTGTTAATTTTGGGGACAGGGAACTACGAGCAGTACTTC; d_call: TRBD1; j_call: TRBJ2-7; clone_size: few; v_call: TRBV12-5
cdr3_aa: CASSLAASPNYGYTF; cdr3_nt: TGTGCCAGCAGCTTAGCAGCCAGCCCTAACTATGGCTACACCTTC; d_call: .; j_call: TRBJ1-2; clone_size: .; v_call: TRBV7-2
cdr3_aa: CASRGDNTEAFF; cdr3_nt: TGTGCCAGCAGAGGGGACAACACTGAAGCTTTCTTT; d_call: .; j_call: TRBJ1-1; clone_size: many; v_call: TRBV7-9
cdr3_aa: CASRPSGGANEQFF; cdr3_nt: TGTGCCAGCAGGCCTAGCGGGGGGGCAAATGAGCAGTTCTTC; d_call: TRBD2; j_call: TRBJ2-1; clone_size: many; v_call: TRBV5-6
cdr3_aa: CASSLGAIRQPQHF; cdr3_nt: TGTGCCAGCAGTTTGGGGGCCATCCGTCAGCCCCAGCATTTT; d_call: .; j_call: TRBJ1-5; clone_size: few; v_call: TRBV28
cdr3_aa: CATSRERGSGELFF; cdr3_nt: TGTGCCACCAGCAGAGAAAGGGGATCCGGGGAGCTGTTTTTT; d_call: .; j_call: TRBJ2-2; clone_size: few; v_call: TRBV15